Presented here are 11 T cell receptor beta chains from one specimen sequenced in a study of CD8 T cells in ankylosing spondylitis. Study-level findings and limits: Apparently characteristic of ankylosing spondylitis blood was a TCR beta motif (roughly eight highly homologous variants).

Their specific antigens are unknown. TCRdb ran MiXCR on the 5' RACE reads and lists one entry per CDR3 protein. This table has roughly 440,000 distinct CDR3 sequences, under 20% appearing once. Material: blood, either unsorted or a sorted T cell fraction (not recorded which). Source of these receptors: a male donor with ankylosing spondylitis.

This clonotype was seen at least ten times. The chain has TRBV12-3 or TRBV12-4 and TRBJ1-2, with D possibly matching TRBD1 (5 bases). The ends were cut back, 3 bases at V and 2 bases at J, with 7 bases in the middle. This CDR3 has 13 residues. CDR3: CASSLTANYGYTF. DNA for the CDR3: TGTGCCAGCAGTTTGACAGCCAACTATGGCTACACCTTC.

This clonotype was observed a few times. The chain joins TRBV5-1 to TRBJ2-7, with 10 positions matching TRBD2. Losses at the gene ends were 3 bases for V and 1 base for J; bases not matched to a gene: 4. Germline CDR1 and CDR2: SGHRS and YFSETQ. The length of the CDR3 is 15 residues. The CDR3, as DNA: TGCGCCAGCAGCTCTAGCGGGAGTTGGTCCTACGAGCAGTACTTC. The encoded protein is CASSSSGSWSYEQYF.

This clonotype showed up just a few times. The CDR3 sequence is CASSTPGLAGAETQYF. CDR3 in DNA: TGTGCCAGCAGCACACCGGGACTAGCGGGAGCAGAGACCCAGTACTTC. V usage is TRBV9 and J usage is TRBJ2-5, with 14 bases identical to TRBD2. V was pared by 4 bases and J by 4 bases, with 6 bases of the junction left unmatched. Germline loops: CDR1 SGDLS, CDR2 YYNGEE. The CDR3 runs 16 residues.

This clonotype was detected many times. The chain recombines TRBV12-3 or TRBV12-4 with TRBJ1-2; D gene unclear. V dropped 7 bases and J dropped 5 bases, with 14 bases sitting between them. The CDR3 contains 13 residues. CDR3 protein: CASTRGGSYGYTF. CDR3 DNA sequence: TGTGCCAGCACCCGCGGAGGGAGTTATGGCTACACCTTC.

This clonotype was observed a handful of times. The chain has TRBV12-3 or TRBV12-4 and TRBJ2-5; 9 positions match TRBD2. With V trimmed by 4 bases and J by 7 bases, 13 bases remained unmatched. This CDR3 spans 16 amino acids. The CDR3 loop is CASSSYLAGLDATQYF. CDR3 bases: TGTGCCAGCAGTTCCTACCTAGCGGGGTTGGATGCGACCCAGTACTTC.

This clonotype showed up just a few times. This chain connects TRBV25-1 to TRBJ2-1, with 11 bases aligning to TRBD2. Trimming at V came to 6 bases and at J to 5 bases, leaving 6 bases not matched to a gene. The CDR3 is 15 residues long. Germline assignment: CDR1 MGHDK and CDR2 SYGVNS. CDR3 loop: CASRSSGRFHNEQFF. The CDR3, as DNA: TGTGCCAGCAGATCTAGCGGGAGGTTTCACAATGAGCAGTTCTTC.

This clonotype was detected a few times. The rearrangement links TRBV3-1 to TRBJ2-7; D could derive from TRBD1 or TRBD2 (5 bases each). This CDR3 is 16 amino acids long. Trimming shortened V by 3 bases and J by 0 bases, and 15 bases separated the two germline ends. Germline V CDR1 and CDR2: LGHDT, YNNKEL (reference sequence). CDR3 bases: TGTGCCAGCAGCCATGACCGAGGGGCGTCCTCCTACGAGCAGTACTTC. Residues: CASSHDRGASSYEQYF.

At least ten counts were recorded for this clonotype. The chain couples TRBV5-1 to TRBJ2-3; D is uncertain. Germline V gene lookup returns CDR1 SGHRS and CDR2 YFSETQ. This CDR3 is built from 15 residues. Deletions cut 0 bases from V and 0 bases from J, with 8 bases between. In nucleotides, the CDR3 is TGCGCCAGCAGCTTGGGGATCCAGAGCACAGATACGCAGTATTTT. The encoded protein is CASSLGIQSTDTQYF.

This clonotype came up a few times. The chain is built from TRBV7-2 and TRBJ2-5; TRBD2 aligns across 16 bases. This CDR3 has 17 amino acids. CDR1 SGHTA and CDR2 FQGNSA come from the germline V gene. J was trimmed by 5 bases and V by 5 bases; bases with no gene match: 8. The CDR3 protein is CASSQSGTSGRVETQYF. CDR3 DNA sequence: TGTGCCAGCAGCCAAAGCGGGACTAGCGGGAGGGTTGAGACCCAGTACTTC.

V and J are TRBV9 and TRBJ2-1; D remains ambiguous. The germline V gene has CDR1 SGDLS and CDR2 YYNGEE. This CDR3 has 12 residues. Trimming pared 3 bases from V and 10 bases from J, leaving 11 bases between. The CDR3 nucleotides are TGTGCCAGCAGCGGACCAAAGGGAGAGCAGTTCTTC. Translation: CASSGPKGEQFF. Full variable domain (remainder filled in from reference TRBV9 and TRBJ2-1): DSGVTQTPKHLITATGQRVTLRCSPRSGDLSVYWYQQSLDQGLQFLIQYYNGEERAKGNILERFSAQQFPDLHSELNLSSLELGDSALYFCASSGPKGEQFFGPGTRLTVL.

V and J are TRBV20-1 and TRBJ1-3, with 12 bases aligning to TRBD1. Germline CDR1 DFQATT, CDR2 SNEGSKA (reference sequence). The CDR3 loop spans 18 amino acids. Trimming cost V 5 bases and J 1 base; bases outside gene matches: 12. The CDR3 DNA follows: TGCAGTGCTCCTAAGGCCGGGACAGGGGGCATTTCTGGAAACACCATATATTTT. Translated: CSAPKAGTGGISGNTIYF.